These 25 T cell receptor beta chains originate from one sample sequenced in a study of blood T cell repertoires in COVID-19. Some clones are missing from TCRdb's copy, which holds only in-frame ones; the method was immunoSEQ multiplex PCR. The table lists about 310,000 clones, approximately 87% of them singletons. Sequencing used peripheral blood. All receptors come from a woman aged 45-59 years who had recovered from COVID-19.

This clone was seen just once. V and J are TRBV3-1 (or the pseudogene TRBV3-2) and TRBJ1-6, with 11 bases fitting TRBD1. V was pared by 2 bases and J by 6 bases, with 12 bases of the junction left unmatched. Germline loops: CDR1 LGHDT, CDR2 YNNKEL (reference sequence). The CDR3 covers 19 residues. CDR3 coding DNA: TGTGCCAGCAGCCAAAGATTGGGGGACAGGGGGGCCCCTAATTCACCCCTCCACTTT. This encodes CASSQRLGDRGAPNSPLHF.

This clone is a singleton in its sample. This CDR3 reads CASSMVGGQETQYF. CDR3 bases: TGTGCCAGTAGTATGGTCGGGGGCCAAGAGACCCAGTACTTC. The V and J genes are TRBV19 and TRBJ2-5, with TRBD2 as a possible D gene (6 bases). Germline V gene lookup returns CDR1 LNHDA and CDR2 SQIVND (reference sequence). Trimming took 3 bases from V and 1 from J, leaving 9 bases between them. The length of the CDR3 is 14 residues.

In its sample, this clone was seen many times. The chain links TRBV30 to TRBJ1-1, with unresolved D. Germline V CDR1 and CDR2: GTSNPN, SVGIG (reference sequence). CDR3 length: 11 amino acids. Trimming removed 5 bases from V and 1 base from J, with 5 bases in between. This CDR3 is CAWERNTEAFF. The CDR3 nucleotides read TGTGCCTGGGAGAGGAACACTGAAGCTTTCTTT.

V and J are TRBV10-3 and TRBJ1-1, with D perhaps matching TRBD1 (5 bases). The V end was cut by 5 bases, the J end by 1 base, with 8 bases between. The length of the CDR3 is 13 residues. CDR1 is ENHRY and CDR2 is SYGVKD in the germline V gene. The CDR3: CAISTTGNTEAFF. The CDR3 region has the DNA TGTGCCATCAGTACAACAGGGAACACTGAAGCTTTCTTT.

This chain links TRBV7-9 with TRBJ2-1, with 9 bases aligning to TRBD2. This CDR3 spans 16 amino acids. V shed 0 bases and J 7 bases; nucleotides not matched to a gene: 7. The germline V gene has CDR1 SEHNR and CDR2 FQNEAQ (reference sequence). This CDR3 is CASSLARSGRRNEQFF. CDR3 DNA: TGTGCCAGCAGCTTAGCTCGGAGCGGGAGGCGTAATGAGCAGTTCTTC.

The chain carries TRBV9 and TRBJ2-7; 10 bases agree with TRBD1. CDR1 and CDR2 from the germline V gene are SGDLS and YYNGEE. V was clipped by 3 bases and J by 3 bases; unmatched bases: 9. This CDR3 has 16 amino acids. The CDR3 region is CASSAREGQGNYEQYF. CDR3 in DNA: TGTGCCAGCAGCGCCCGCGAGGGACAGGGGAACTACGAGCAGTACTTC.

This chain uses TRBV5-4 with TRBJ1-4; 9 bases map to TRBD1. The CDR3 runs to 15 residues. The J segment lost 8 bases and the V segment lost 4 bases, leaving 9 bases of the junction unmatched. Germline CDR1 is SGHNT and CDR2 is YYREEE (reference sequence). CDR3 amino acids: CASSRTGAQGEKLFF. In DNA form, the CDR3 reads TGTGCCAGCAGCCGGACAGGGGCTCAGGGGGAAAAACTGTTTTTT.

In its sample, this clone was seen once. The chain employs TRBV11-2 and TRBJ1-1; a weak D match, TRBD1 (6 bases). The germline gives CDR1 SGHAT, CDR2 FQNNGV. Deletions cut 1 base from V and 5 bases from J, with 11 bases between. The CDR3 runs to 14 residues. The CDR3 coding sequence is TGTGCCAGCAGCTTAGTCCAGGGGCAAACTGAAGCTTTCTTT. It yields the protein CASSLVQGQTEAFF. The full variable domain, completed using reference TRBV11-2 and TRBJ1-1, is EAGVAQSPRYKIIEKRQSVAFWCNPISGHATLYWYQQILGQGPKLLIQFQNNGVVDDSQLPKDRFSAERLKGVDSTLKIQPAKLEDSAVYLCASSLVQGQTEAFFGQGTRLTVV.

Only one count was recorded for this clone. The rearrangement links TRBV6-6 to TRBJ1-1; 7 positions agree with TRBD1. There are 14 residues in the CDR3. Germline assignment: CDR1 MNHNY and CDR2 SVGAGI (reference sequence). Losses at the gene ends were 4 bases for V and 4 bases for J; bases not matched to a gene: 6. DNA of the CDR3: TGTGCCAGCAGTTCGTCAGGGGGAGGCACTGAAGCTTTCTTT. Translated: CASSSSGGGTEAFF.

The chain is built from TRBV7-2 and TRBJ2-1, with 7 bases identical to TRBD1. The CDR3 extends over 12 amino acids. The V and J ends lost 1 base and 15 bases, in that order; junction bases with no gene match: 6. Germline values: CDR1 SGHTA, CDR2 FQGNSA. The CDR3 reads CASSLGTGLLFF. CDR3 bases: TGTGCCAGCAGCTTAGGGACAGGTTTGTTGTTCTTC.

The gene calls are TRBV27 and TRBJ2-1, with D possibly being TRBD2 (6 bases). Germline V gene lookup returns CDR1 MNHEY and CDR2 SMNVEV (reference sequence). The CDR3 consists of 16 residues. Trimming stripped 5 bases from V and 1 base from J, with 15 bases between. The CDR3: CASSKGTVGSYNEQFF. The CDR3, as DNA: TGTGCCAGCAGTAAAGGGACTGTCGGGTCCTACAATGAGCAGTTCTTC.

The chain is built from TRBV7-8 and TRBJ2-5, with D perhaps TRBD1 (6 bases). This CDR3 has 15 amino acids. Germline V gene data show CDR1 as SGHVS and CDR2 as FQNEAQ. V was cut by 1 base and J by 2 bases, with 11 bases left in between. As DNA, the CDR3 is TGTGCCAGCAGCTTAGGTTCCAGGGGACAAGAGACCCAGTACTTC. As protein: CASSLGSRGQETQYF. The variable domain in full, completed from reference TRBV7-8 and TRBJ2-5, reads GAGVSQSPRYKVAKRGQDVALRCDPISGHVSLFWYQQALGQGPEFLTYFQNEAQLDKSGLPSDRFFAERPEGSVSTLKIQRTQQEDSAVYLCASSLGSRGQETQYFGPGTRLLVL.

This chain connects TRBV4-3 to TRBJ2-2; TRBD2 matches 11 bases. The junction had 3 bases not matched to a gene; V was cut back by 2 bases and J by 4 bases. This CDR3 contains 16 residues. Germline V lookup: CDR1 LGHNA, CDR2 YSLEER. Written as DNA, the CDR3 is TGCGCCAGCAGCCAAATCGGACTAGCGGGCACCGGGGAGCTGTTTTTT. Residues: CASSQIGLAGTGELFF.

This clone was seen a single time. J is TRBJ1-3 and V is TRBV18; D is uncertain. This CDR3 has 18 amino acids. Deletions cut 3 bases from V and 0 bases from J, with 18 bases between. Germline CDR1 is KGHSH and CDR2 is LQKENI. The CDR3 DNA is TGTGCCAGCTCACCGCTAGACCCTTATGGGTACTCTGGAAACACCATATATTTT. Translating it yields CASSPLDPYGYSGNTIYF.

V is TRBV24-1 and J is TRBJ2-1; the match to TRBD2 covers 8 bases. The CDR3 totals 17 residues. The germline V gene encodes CDR1 KGHDR and CDR2 SFDVKD. V shed 2 bases, J shed 0 bases, and the junction held 5 bases outside the gene matches. In DNA, the CDR3 is TGTGCCACCAGTGATTCGGGGGGGTCGAGCTCCTACAATGAGCAGTTCTTC. Protein product: CATSDSGGSSSYNEQFF.

This sequence joins TRBV28 and TRBJ2-4; 7 bases are a match to TRBD1. CDR3 length: 15 residues. The germline gives CDR1 MDHEN, CDR2 SYDVKM. Trimming cost V 5 bases and J 1 base; bases outside gene matches: 5. CDR3 loop: CASSLPTGAKNIQYF. The CDR3, as DNA: TGTGCCAGCAGTCTACCGACAGGGGCCAAAAACATTCAGTACTTC.

The CDR3 DNA is TGTGCCAGCAGCCAAGATAATCGGGACAGGGTTTTTGGCTACACCTTC. Its protein is CASSQDNRDRVFGYTF. The chain couples TRBV4-2 to TRBJ1-2, with TRBD1 matching 9 bases. CDR1 is LGHNA, CDR2 YNFKEQ, per germline. J gave up 7 bases and V 0 bases, and 9 bases lay outside the gene matches. The CDR3 runs 16 residues.

This sequence joins TRBV6-2 or TRBV6-3 and TRBJ1-2; D unresolved. This CDR3 has 16 residues. Germline V CDR1 and CDR2: MNHEY, SVGEGT. V was clipped by 5 bases and J by 5 bases, with 21 bases between them. CDR3 nucleotides: TGTGCCAGCAGTACCCGCGGAGGGCTACTCCTTTATGGCTACACCTTC. As protein: CASSTRGGLLLYGYTF.

The chain uses TRBV29-1 and TRBJ2-7, with 7 nucleotides matching TRBD2. Germline loops: CDR1 SQVTM, CDR2 ANQGSEA. This CDR3 is built from 13 residues. With 4 bases clipped from V and 9 bases from J, the junction kept 12 bases outside the gene matches. CDR3 bases: TGCAGCGTTGGGGCGGGAGAAGGGTTTTTGCAGTACTTC. Protein sequence: CSVGAGEGFLQYF.

The J gene is TRBJ1-1, the V gene TRBV25-1; maybe TRBD1 (5 bases). V was pared by 6 bases and J by 4 bases, with 12 bases between. The CDR3 covers 13 residues. The germline V gene encodes CDR1 MGHDK and CDR2 SYGVNS. The CDR3 DNA reads TGTGCCAGCAGGACAACAGGTGGCACTGAAGCTTTCTTT. Its protein product is CASRTTGGTEAFF. Based on the CDR3 plus reference TRBV25-1 and TRBJ1-1, the full variable domain is EADIYQTPRYLVIGTGKKITLECSQTMGHDKMYWYQQDPGMELHLIHYSYGVNSTEKGDLSSESTVSRIRTEHFPLTLESARPSHTSQYLCASRTTGGTEAFFGQGTRLTVV.

The chain joins TRBV28 to TRBJ2-7; TRBD1 agrees at 7 bases. V lost 7 bases and J lost 0; bases outside the gene matches: 12. Germline V lookup: CDR1 MDHEN, CDR2 SYDVKM. The CDR3 is 16 residues long. For the CDR3, the DNA is TGTGCCAGCATAGCCGGAGAGACAGGGAACTCCTACGAGCAGTACTTC. It yields the protein CASIAGETGNSYEQYF.

The chain links TRBV7-9 to TRBJ1-3; a possible D gene is TRBD1 (5 bases). The CDR3 runs 17 residues. Looked up from germline, CDR1 is SEHNR and CDR2 is FQNEAQ (reference sequence). V was clipped by 3 bases and J by 3 bases, with 18 bases between them. The CDR3 DNA follows: TGTGCCAGCAGCTTCGGGAGCGGGGGGGAAGGTGGAAACACCATATATTTT. It translates to CASSFGSGGEGGNTIYF. Full variable domain (remainder filled in from reference TRBV7-9 and TRBJ1-3): DTGVSQNPRHKITKRGQNVTFRCDPISEHNRLYWYRQTLGQGPEFLTYFQNEAQLEKSRLLSDRFSAERPKGSFSTLEIQRTEQGDSAMYLCASSFGSGGEGGNTIYFGEGSWLTVV.

The V and J genes are TRBV19 and TRBJ1-1; 7 bases match TRBD1. After removal of 7 bases from V and 3 bases from J, the junction contained 11 bases not matched to a gene. From germline, CDR1 is LNHDA and CDR2 SQIVND (reference sequence). This CDR3 is 15 amino acids long. CDR3 sequence (DNA): TGTGCCAGTAAGGGCCAAGTTACAGGGGACACTGAAGCTTTCTTT. Amino acid sequence: CASKGQVTGDTEAFF.

The rearrangement links TRBV30 to TRBJ2-1; 8 nucleotides match TRBD2. Germline V gene sequence: CDR1 GTSNPN, CDR2 SVGIG (reference sequence). There are 16 residues in the CDR3. The V and J ends lost 4 bases and 4 bases, in that order; junction bases with no gene match: 12. The CDR3 protein is CAWTRGGAGVYNEQFF. CDR3 sequence (DNA): TGTGCCTGGACTCGTGGGGGAGCGGGAGTGTACAATGAGCAGTTCTTC.

The table lists this clone with a few counts. This chain connects TRBV28 to TRBJ1-1, with a possible D match to TRBD1 (5 bases). The germline V gene encodes CDR1 MDHEN and CDR2 SYDVKM. The ends were cut back, 7 bases at V and 4 bases at J, with 7 bases in the middle. This CDR3 is built from 11 residues. The DNA of the CDR3 is TGTGCCAGCATGACAGCCACTGAAGCTTTCTTT. Translation: CASMTATEAFF.